The 25 T cell receptor beta chains below were found in one sample sequenced in a study of T cell clones after liver transplantation. Produced via immunoSEQ multiplex PCR; TCRdb's table is partial and in-frame only. The table has 99,000 or so clones, 82% seen once. The input for sequencing was CD4+ T cells from blood, taken before liver transplant. The origin of the receptors is a human donor who received a liver transplant.

This chain links TRBV11-2 with TRBJ2-5, with 9 bases lining up with TRBD2. Germline values: CDR1 SGHAT, CDR2 FQNNGV. V lost 6 bases, J lost 7 bases, and 15 bases stayed unmatched. The length of the CDR3 is 16 residues. The CDR3: CASSTRASGKDVTQYF. CDR3 in DNA: TGTGCCAGCAGTACGCGGGCTAGCGGGAAGGATGTGACCCAGTACTTC.

V and J are TRBV5-6 and TRBJ2-3; a weak D match, TRBD1 (6 bases). The CDR3 length is 13 residues. Looked up from germline, CDR1 is SGHDT and CDR2 is YYEEEE. Deletions cut 5 bases from V and 3 bases from J, with 10 bases between. The CDR3 is CASRGASTDTQYF. CDR3 nucleotide sequence: TGTGCCAGCAGGGGGGCATCGACAGATACGCAGTATTTT.

V usage is TRBV7-6 and J usage is TRBJ2-1; 9 bases are shared with TRBD2. Germline CDR1 SGHVS, CDR2 FNYEAQ. V shed 5 bases and J 5 bases; nucleotides not matched to a gene: 7. The length of the CDR3 is 15 residues. The CDR3 DNA follows: TGTGCCAGCAGCGTTAGCGGGAGTAGCAACAATGAGCAGTTCTTC. It is translated as CASSVSGSSNNEQFF.

This clone was observed once. The chain recombines TRBV30 with TRBJ1-4, with D perhaps TRBD1 (5 bases). Germline CDR1 is GTSNPN and CDR2 is SVGIG (reference sequence). Trimming removed 2 bases from V and 6 bases from J, with 10 bases in between. The CDR3 loop spans 13 amino acids. The chain's CDR3 is CAWSRTGDEKLFF. The CDR3 DNA is TGTGCCTGGAGTAGGACGGGGGATGAAAAACTGTTTTTT. Full variable domain (remainder filled in from reference TRBV30 and TRBJ1-4): SQTIHQWPATLVQPVGSPLSLECTVEGTSNPNLYWYRQAAGRGLQLLFYSVGIGQISSEVPQNLSASRPQDRQFILSSKKLLLSDSGFYLCAWSRTGDEKLFFGSGTQLSVL.

The chain recombines TRBV5-1 with TRBJ1-1; no clear D. V lost 1 base, J lost 1 base, and 8 bases lay in between. Looked up from germline, CDR1 is SGHRS and CDR2 is YFSETQ. The CDR3 contains 14 residues. CDR3 residues: CASSLLGSNTEAFF. Here the CDR3 DNA reads TGCGCCAGCAGCTTGTTGGGGTCGAACACTGAAGCTTTCTTT.

This clone was seen ten or more times. This rearrangement joins TRBV7-6 to TRBJ2-7, with D possibly being TRBD1 (5 bases). The CDR3 consists of 13 residues. The ends were cut back, 2 bases at V and 5 bases at J, with 10 bases in the middle. Germline V lookup: CDR1 SGHVS, CDR2 FNYEAQ. CDR3 sequence: CASSLQGNHEQYF. DNA for the CDR3: TGTGCCAGCAGCTTACAGGGAAACCACGAGCAGTACTTC.

V gene TRBV30 combines with J gene TRBJ2-7, with TRBD2 matching 15 bases. Germline V gene sequence: CDR1 GTSNPN, CDR2 SVGIG (reference sequence). V was clipped by 1 base and J by 3 bases; unmatched bases: 7. The CDR3 loop spans 17 amino acids. The DNA of the CDR3 is TGTGCCTGGAGTGACGGAATGGGACTAGCGGGGGGCTACGAGCAGTACTTC. This sequence encodes CAWSDGMGLAGGYEQYF.

V usage is TRBV5-1 and J usage is TRBJ1-1; D ambiguous. Germline V gene lookup returns CDR1 SGHRS and CDR2 YFSETQ. Trimming took off 2 bases at V and 7 bases at J, with 15 bases between the two ends. The CDR3 is 14 amino acids. DNA for the CDR3: TGCGCCAGCAGCTTAGATAACTTAGTTGGTGAAGCTTTCTTT. This translates into CASSLDNLVGEAFF.

A single count supports this clone. The chain combines TRBV5-6 with TRBJ1-5, with D possibly being TRBD1 (5 bases). The CDR3 covers 15 residues. V was cut by 4 bases and J by 1 base, with 12 bases left in between. Germline-derived CDR1 and CDR2 are SGHDT and YYEEEE. CDR3 residues: CASSLGRHSNQPQHF. CDR3 sequence (DNA): TGTGCCAGCAGCCTGGGACGACACAGCAATCAGCCCCAGCATTTT.

This clone showed up just once. This chain links TRBV7-9 with TRBJ2-3, with 10 bases lining up with TRBD2. Germline V gene lookup returns CDR1 SEHNR and CDR2 FQNEAQ (reference sequence). V lost 5 bases to trimming and J lost 3 bases; unmatched junction nucleotides: 11. The CDR3 extends over 17 amino acids. The CDR3 here is CASSRFVAAGGTDTQYF. CDR3 DNA: TGTGCCAGCAGCCGATTTGTGGCAGCGGGAGGGACAGATACGCAGTATTTT.

V gene TRBV7-2 combines with J gene TRBJ2-7; TRBD2 aligns across 12 bases. The germline CDR1 and CDR2 sequences are SGHTA and FQGNSA. This CDR3 is 17 amino acids long. The J segment lost 3 bases and the V segment lost 2 bases, leaving 8 bases of the junction unmatched. CDR3 region: CASSLFIAGLAGYEQYF. The CDR3, as DNA: TGTGCCAGCAGCTTATTTATCGCGGGACTAGCGGGCTACGAGCAGTACTTC. The entire variable domain, with the rest obtained from reference TRBV7-2 and TRBJ2-7, is as follows: GAGVSQSPSNKVTEKGKDVELRCDPISGHTALYWYRQSLGQGLEFLIYFQGNSAPDKSGLPSDRFSAERTGGSVSTLTIQRTQQEDSAVYLCASSLFIAGLAGYEQYFGPGTRLTVT.

The genes are TRBV15 and TRBJ2-1; TRBD1 or TRBD2 may be the D gene (5 bases each). V was trimmed by 0 bases and J by 4 bases, leaving 10 bases between them. The germline gives CDR1 LNHNV, CDR2 YYDKDF (reference sequence). The CDR3 consists of 15 residues. In DNA form, the CDR3 reads TGTGCCACCAGCAGAGATAGGGGAGCATACAATGAGCAGTTCTTC. Amino acids: CATSRDRGAYNEQFF.

The chain is built from TRBV15 and TRBJ1-4; the D is unclear. Germline V gives CDR1 LNHNV, CDR2 YYDKDF (reference sequence). CDR3 length: 13 amino acids. Trimming removed 6 bases from V and 7 bases from J, with 12 bases in between. The CDR3, as DNA: TGTGCCACCAGTTCCCAGCTGGTTGAAAAACTGTTTTTT. Encoded protein: CATSSQLVEKLFF. Drawing the rest from reference TRBV15 and TRBJ1-4, the complete variable domain is DAMVIQNPRYQVTQFGKPVTLSCSQTLNHNVMYWYQQKSSQAPKLLFHYYDKDFNNEADTPDNFQSRRPNTSFCFLDIRSPGLGDTAMYLCATSSQLVEKLFFGSGTQLSVL.

The chain is built from TRBV27 and TRBJ2-7; D could derive from TRBD1 or TRBD2 (5 bases each). CDR1 is MNHEY and CDR2 is SMNVEV in the germline V gene (reference sequence). CDR3 length: 13 residues. V lost 7 bases to trimming and J lost 1 base, with 11 bases between them. Here the CDR3 reads CASTGPGSYEQYF. The CDR3 DNA reads as TGTGCCAGCACGGGGCCAGGTTCCTACGAGCAGTACTTC.

The chain couples TRBV7-9 to TRBJ2-7; perhaps TRBD2 as D (7 bases). V shed 5 bases and J shed 3 bases, with 11 bases lying between them. Germline V lookup: CDR1 SEHNR, CDR2 FQNEAQ (reference sequence). This CDR3 has 13 residues. The CDR3 region has the DNA TGTGCCAGCAGCGGGGGGGCGGTCTACGAGCAGTACTTC. Protein product: CASSGGAVYEQYF.

This clone was counted a single time. The chain combines TRBV13 with TRBJ1-6, with D uncertain. V lost 3 bases to trimming and J lost 13 bases, with 7 bases between them. CDR1 is PRHDT, CDR2 FYEKMQ, per germline (reference sequence). This CDR3 contains 11 residues. This chain's CDR3 is CASSFLGPLHF. As DNA, the CDR3 is TGTGCCAGCAGCTTCCTGGGGCCCCTCCACTTT.

The chain uses TRBV28 and TRBJ1-5; D possibly corresponds to TRBD1 (5 bases). CDR3 length: 16 amino acids. V was cut by 6 bases and J by 0 bases, with 15 bases left in between. From germline, CDR1 is MDHEN and CDR2 SYDVKM. As DNA, the CDR3 is TGTGCCAGCAGCTCGTTCCGGGGGGGTAGCAATCAGCCCCAGCATTTT. Translation gives CASSSFRGGSNQPQHF.

This clone was observed many times. J is TRBJ2-1 and V is TRBV7-8; TRBD2 might be the D (6 bases). CDR3 size: 17 residues. V lost 2 bases and J lost 8, with 22 bases in between. Germline V gives CDR1 SGHVS, CDR2 FQNEAQ. Written as DNA, the CDR3 is TGTGCCAGCAGCTTATTTGGAGCGGGCCGAATTTTGGATGAGCAGTTCTTC. This sequence encodes CASSLFGAGRILDEQFF.

The gene calls are TRBV11-2 and TRBJ2-2; unclear D gene. V shed 1 base and J shed 4 bases, with 16 bases lying between them. CDR1 and CDR2 from the germline V gene are SGHAT and FQNNGV. This CDR3 contains 17 residues. CDR3 residues: CASSLVRPSSGTGELFF. The DNA for the CDR3 is TGTGCCAGCAGCTTAGTTAGGCCTTCCTCAGGCACCGGGGAGCTGTTTTTT.

CDR3 residues: CASSMGRRVNTEAFF. CDR3 DNA: TGTGCCAGTAGTATGGGTCGCAGGGTGAACACTGAAGCTTTCTTT. V gene TRBV19 combines with J gene TRBJ1-1; D might be TRBD1 (5 bases). The germline V gene encodes CDR1 LNHDA and CDR2 SQIVND (reference sequence). The CDR3 has 15 amino acids. V lost 3 bases to trimming and J lost 0 bases, with 11 bases between them.

This clone was observed a handful of times. V gene TRBV7-9 combines with J gene TRBJ1-4; D unresolved. V was clipped by 3 bases and J by 7 bases, with 18 bases between them. The CDR3 consists of 16 residues. Germline values: CDR1 SEHNR, CDR2 FQNEAQ (reference sequence). Here the CDR3 DNA reads TGTGCCAGCAGCTTCCGGGGTCTCGCCGCAGGTGAAAAACTGTTTTTT. Translation: CASSFRGLAAGEKLFF.

V gene TRBV27 combines with J gene TRBJ2-1, with no clear D. Germline CDR1 and CDR2: MNHEY and SMNVEV (reference sequence). V was shortened by 1 base and J by 7 bases, with 11 bases between the two germline ends. CDR3 length: 14 residues. CDR3 DNA sequence: TGTGCCAGCAGTTTATTTGTGGCGTCTAATGAGCAGTTCTTC. Encoded protein: CASSLFVASNEQFF.

The chain combines TRBV2 with TRBJ2-3; tentatively, D is TRBD1 or TRBD2 (5 bases each). The CDR3 consists of 15 residues. Germline V CDR1 and CDR2: SNHLY, FYNNEI. Trimming stripped 0 bases from V and 4 bases from J, with 11 bases between. The CDR3 reads CASSEALGDADTQYF. The CDR3 DNA follows: TGTGCCAGCAGTGAAGCGCTTGGGGACGCAGATACGCAGTATTTT.

The chain links TRBV7-9 to TRBJ2-5, with TRBD2 as a possible D gene (5 bases). This CDR3 contains 15 residues. The germline V and J ends were trimmed by 1 base and 5 bases, with 14 bases remaining between them. The germline V gene has CDR1 SEHNR and CDR2 FQNEAQ (reference sequence). Here the CDR3 DNA reads TGTGCCAGCAGCTTAGACGGGGTGGCCCGGGAGACCCAGTACTTC. It specifies CASSLDGVARETQYF.

This chain links TRBV27 with TRBJ1-5, with 7 bases identical to TRBD1. V lost 5 bases and J lost 2; bases outside the gene matches: 12. Germline loops: CDR1 MNHEY, CDR2 SMNVEV (reference sequence). This CDR3 has 17 residues. CDR3 amino acids: CASSQSLGGLGNQPQHF. The DNA for the CDR3 is TGTGCCAGCAGTCAAAGTCTAGGGGGCCTTGGCAATCAGCCCCAGCATTTT.